These 30 T cell receptor beta chains share one sample of origin, sequenced in a study of T cells in Graves' hyperthyroidism and ophthalmopathy. Amplified TCR beta CDR3 regions came from RNA transcripts. The TCR CDR3 was amplified in a first-round RT-PCR using the HTBI primer set. In TCRdb, the multiplex PCR reads were re-called with MiXCR into one record per CDR3 protein. There are roughly 420,000 distinct CDR3 sequences in the sample; approximately 14% occur only once, and approximately 14% lies in the top ten. Sequencing input: blood. The receptors stem from a young woman with Graves' hyperthyroidism.

V gene TRBV29-1 combines with J gene TRBJ2-1; D perhaps matches TRBD2 (6 bases). The CDR3 loop spans 17 amino acids. CDR1 and CDR2 (germline): SQVTM, ANQGSEA. The ends were cut back, 0 bases at V and 5 bases at J, with 20 bases in the middle. The CDR3 spells CSVEDPWGGRINNEQFF. The CDR3 nucleotides are TGCAGCGTTGAAGATCCTTGGGGAGGCAGGATTAACAATGAGCAGTTCTTC.

The chain couples TRBV19 to TRBJ2-5; D is unresolved. Germline-derived CDR1 and CDR2 are LNHDA and SQIVND (reference sequence). CDR3 length equals 14 residues. V lost 7 bases and J 0 bases, leaving 12 bases between the germline ends. Here the CDR3 DNA reads TGTGCCAGTAACGAAGACCTGTACCAAGAGACCCAGTACTTC. Its protein is CASNEDLYQETQYF.

As DNA, the CDR3 is TGTGCCAGCAGCTTAGAAGGCCCCCCTAGCATCGCCACCGGGGAGCTGTTTTTT. Protein sequence: CASSLEGPPSIATGELFF. This chain links TRBV7-6 with TRBJ2-2, with D possibly matching TRBD2 (5 bases). The CDR3 runs 18 residues. The germline V gene encodes CDR1 SGHVS and CDR2 FNYEAQ. Between the trimmed V and J ends, which lost 1 base and 4 bases, there was a span of 19 bases.

This clonotype has a count of ten or more. This rearrangement joins TRBV7-9 to TRBJ2-2, with 15 nucleotides matching TRBD2. The CDR3 is made up of 17 amino acids. Trimming removed 5 bases from V and 6 bases from J; junction bases left unmatched: 7. Germline CDR1 is SEHNR and CDR2 is FQNEAQ (reference sequence). CDR3 nucleotide sequence: TGTGCCAGCAGCGCCAGGACTAGCGGGAGGGCCGCCGGGGAGCTGTTTTTT. It translates to CASSARTSGRAAGELFF.

A word on this clonotype: It may be a read error: a sequence one base away is much more abundant. The rearrangement links TRBV24-1 to TRBJ1-5, with D uncertain. Germline CDR1 and CDR2: KGHDR and SFDVKD. The V and J ends lost 5 bases and 3 bases respectively, with 10 bases between them. The CDR3 loop spans 14 amino acids. CDR3 in amino acids: CATSASIVNQPQHF. The DNA for the CDR3 is TGTGCCACCAGTGCGTCCATCGTCAATCAGCCCCAGCATTTT.

The chain employs TRBV4-1 and TRBJ1-5; tentatively, D is TRBD1 (5 bases). This CDR3 region has 16 residues. Looked up from germline, CDR1 is MGHRA and CDR2 is YSYEKL. Trimming shortened V by 0 bases and J by 9 bases, and 18 bases separated the two germline ends. As DNA, the CDR3 is TGCGCCAGCAGCCAAGAGACAGTAGGGTTTTTAGGGCCCCAGCATTTT. It codes for CASSQETVGFLGPQHF.

This clonotype was found a few times. The rearrangement uses TRBV7-8 and TRBJ2-1; 8 positions agree with TRBD2. CDR3 length equals 12 residues. Germline CDR1 and CDR2: SGHVS and FQNEAQ. V was pared by 3 bases and J by 12 bases, with 4 bases of the junction left unmatched. The CDR3 spells CASSFSGAGQFF. The CDR3 DNA reads as TGTGCCAGCAGCTTTAGCGGGGCGGGGCAGTTCTTC.

This clonotype came up many times. The chain combines TRBV7-6 with TRBJ1-4; no definite D call. The CDR3 is 13 residues long. V lost 1 base and J lost 6, with 6 bases in between. Germline V gene sequence: CDR1 SGHVS, CDR2 FNYEAQ. The CDR3 sequence is CASSLGVDEKLFF. CDR3 bases: TGTGCCAGCAGCTTAGGTGTCGATGAAAAACTGTTTTTT.

This sequence joins TRBV20-1 and TRBJ1-1; D is ambiguous. The germline V and J ends were trimmed by 3 bases and 1 base, with 15 bases remaining between them. There are 15 residues in the CDR3. Germline V CDR1 and CDR2: DFQATT, SNEGSKA (reference sequence). CDR3 amino acids: CSASPTLTANTEAFF. The DNA for the CDR3 is TGCAGTGCTAGTCCTACCCTTACAGCGAACACTGAAGCTTTCTTT.

The chain couples TRBV20-1 to TRBJ2-7; D possibly matches TRBD1 or TRBD2 (6 bases each). Germline loops: CDR1 DFQATT, CDR2 SNEGSKA (reference sequence). The CDR3 is 16 amino acids. The V gene lost 3 bases and the J gene lost 0 bases, with 18 bases spanning the gap. DNA for the CDR3: TGCAGTGCTAGGGGGGGAGATACAGGGAGCTCCTACGAGCAGTACTTC. It is translated as CSARGGDTGSSYEQYF.

This clonotype was seen many times. The CDR3 protein is CASSPHAGTSGIYEQYF. The DNA for the CDR3 is TGTGCCAGCAGCCCACACGCCGGGACTAGCGGAATCTACGAGCAGTACTTC. This chain connects TRBV11-3 to TRBJ2-7, with 11 bases matching TRBD2. V dropped 5 bases and J dropped 3; count of bases not matched to a gene: 12. The germline V gene encodes CDR1 SGHNT and CDR2 YENEEA. CDR3 size: 17 residues.

This clonotype was seen more than once but under ten times. The chain has TRBV5-6 and TRBJ2-1; 8 bases map to TRBD1. The CDR3 totals 15 residues. CDR1 and CDR2 (germline): SGHDT, YYEEEE. J gave up 7 bases and V 1 base, and 7 bases lay outside the gene matches. Here the CDR3 reads CASSLLRGLGNEQFF. CDR3 DNA: TGTGCCAGCAGCTTGCTCAGGGGGCTGGGTAATGAGCAGTTCTTC.

This clonotype was detected ten times or more. The chain has TRBV28 and TRBJ2-3; D may correspond to TRBD1 or TRBD2 (5 bases each). V lost 4 bases to trimming and J lost 0 bases, with 14 bases between them. The CDR3 is 16 amino acids. Germline V gene data show CDR1 as MDHEN and CDR2 as SYDVKM. The CDR3 is CASSYPGTLSTDTQYF. In DNA form, the CDR3 reads TGTGCCAGCAGTTACCCCGGGACCCTTAGCACAGATACGCAGTATTTT.

The table lists this clonotype with many counts. The gene calls are TRBV11-2 and TRBJ1-2, with 11 bases that match TRBD1. The CDR3 is 18 amino acids. Per the germline V gene, CDR1 is SGHAT and CDR2 is FQNNGV. With 2 bases clipped from V and 3 bases from J, the junction kept 11 bases outside the gene matches. The CDR3 reads CASSLRWTGGEGYYGYTF. The CDR3, as DNA: TGTGCCAGCAGCTTAAGGTGGACAGGGGGCGAAGGTTACTATGGCTACACCTTC.

This clonotype was observed many times. The chain has TRBV20-1 and TRBJ2-3; no clear D gene. The CDR3 sequence is 12 residues long. V lost 7 bases to trimming and J lost 4 bases, with 12 bases between them. The germline gives CDR1 DFQATT, CDR2 SNEGSKA (reference sequence). The CDR3 protein is CSVASRSDTQYF. Here the CDR3 DNA reads TGCAGTGTTGCTAGTCGGTCAGATACGCAGTATTTT.

The chain joins TRBV24-1 to TRBJ1-1, with 8 bases that match TRBD1. CDR1 and CDR2 from the germline V gene are KGHDR and SFDVKD. This CDR3 comprises 14 residues. V lost 7 bases, J lost 1 base, and 4 bases stayed unmatched. CDR3 sequence: CATRGTGKNTEAFF. The CDR3, as DNA: TGTGCCACCAGGGGGACAGGAAAGAACACTGAAGCTTTCTTT.

With respect to this clonotype: Given a much more abundant clone one base away, this may be a read error. The final CDR3 position lacks the conserved phenylalanine or tryptophan, pointing to a likely read error. The gene calls are TRBV6-2 or TRBV6-3 and TRBJ1-1; tentatively, D is TRBD1 (6 bases). Germline V gene sequence: CDR1 MNHEY, CDR2 SVGEGT. The CDR3 loop spans 16 amino acids. V was pared by 5 bases and J by 2 bases, with 18 bases between. CDR3 sequence reads: CASSPRPRQANTEAFL. CDR3 nucleotide sequence: TGTGCCAGCAGTCCTCGGCCCCGACAGGCCAACACTGAAGCTTTCCTT.

This clonotype was seen repeatedly, ten times or more. The rearrangement joins TRBV7-8 to TRBJ1-1, with D possibly TRBD1 on 6 matching bases. The CDR3 spans 14 residues. The V gene's germline CDR1 is SGHVS and CDR2 FQNEAQ. V dropped 5 bases and J dropped 0 bases, with 10 bases sitting between them. CDR3 residues: CASSPTGMNTEAFF. CDR3 coding DNA: TGTGCCAGCAGCCCGACAGGAATGAACACTGAAGCTTTCTTT.

The chain carries TRBV5-1 and TRBJ2-5; D ambiguous. Germline-derived CDR1 and CDR2 are SGHRS and YFSETQ. The CDR3 is 19 residues long. V lost 3 bases and J 0 bases, leaving 24 bases between the germline ends. CDR3 DNA: TGCGCCAGCAGCTCAATAGGTTCCTACCTCCAGTGGGACCAAGAGACCCAGTACTTC. It encodes CASSSIGSYLQWDQETQYF.

This clonotype occurred a few times. An end of the junction does not agree with germline; a read error may underlie this. The chain links TRBV15 to TRBJ1-4; D may be TRBD1 (5 bases). From germline, CDR1 is LNHNV and CDR2 YYDKDF (reference sequence). The CDR3 consists of 12 residues. CDR3 nucleotide sequence: TGTGCCCCCAGGGCGACTAATGAAAAACTGTTTTTT. This encodes CAPRATNEKLFF. Full variable domain (outside the CDR3, taken from reference TRBV15 and TRBJ1-4): DAMVIQNPRYQVTQFGKPVTLSCSQTLNHNVMYWYQQKSSQAPKLLFHYYDKDFNNEADTPDNFQSRRPNTSFCFLDIRSPGLGDTAMYLCAPRATNEKLFFGSGTQLSVL.

At least ten counts were recorded for this clonotype. The rearrangement joins TRBV29-1 to TRBJ1-1, with a weak D call TRBD1 (5 bases). Between the trimmed V and J ends, which lost 1 base and 5 bases, there was a span of 8 bases. CDR1 and CDR2 from the germline V gene are SQVTM and ANQGSEA. The CDR3 is 12 residues long. This CDR3 reads CSVEGGDTEAFF. The CDR3 DNA reads TGCAGCGTTGAAGGGGGGGATACTGAAGCTTTCTTT.

The chain employs TRBV7-9 and TRBJ2-3; possibly TRBD2 for D (7 bases). The V and J ends lost 8 bases and 4 bases respectively, with 13 bases between them. This CDR3 has 13 residues. CDR1 SEHNR and CDR2 FQNEAQ come from the germline V gene (reference sequence). DNA for the CDR3: TGTGCCAGCCGGGGGGCCGGAGCAGATACGCAGTATTTT. It specifies CASRGAGADTQYF.

This clonotype was counted only a few times. The chain has TRBV7-9 and TRBJ1-2, with 9 bases lining up with TRBD1. CDR3 size: 15 residues. From germline, CDR1 is SEHNR and CDR2 FQNEAQ (reference sequence). Trimming removed 5 bases from V and 5 bases from J; junction bases left unmatched: 9. CDR3 loop: CASSDGQGTVYGYTF. For the CDR3, the DNA is TGTGCCAGCAGCGACGGACAGGGGACAGTATATGGCTACACCTTC.

This clonotype was seen at least ten times. The rearrangement uses TRBV2 and TRBJ1-1; TRBD1 agrees at 8 bases. CDR3 size: 13 residues. Germline V gene data show CDR1 as SNHLY and CDR2 as FYNNEI. The trim removed 6 bases at V and 3 bases at J, leaving 3 bases unmatched. CDR3 amino acids: CASRGDRYTEAFF. DNA for the CDR3: TGTGCCAGCAGGGGGGACAGGTACACTGAAGCTTTCTTT.

This clonotype was counted at least ten times. The J gene is TRBJ1-3, the V gene TRBV12-3 or TRBV12-4, with 9 bases lining up with TRBD1. Trimming cost V 5 bases and J 0 bases; bases outside gene matches: 2. The CDR3 covers 15 residues. The CDR3 DNA follows: TGTGCCAGCAGTCGACAGGGGGGCTCTGGAAACACCATATATTTT. Protein sequence: CASSRQGGSGNTIYF.

The chain has TRBV12-3 or TRBV12-4 and TRBJ2-7, with D perhaps matching TRBD1 (6 bases). The CDR3 spans 13 residues. Trimming took 5 bases from V and 3 from J, leaving 11 bases between them. The CDR3 DNA follows: TGTGCCAGCAGTCTGGACAGAATCTACGAGCAGTACTTC. Translating gives CASSLDRIYEQYF.

This clonotype was detected a few times. V gene TRBV9 combines with J gene TRBJ1-1; D is possibly TRBD1 (6 bases). The CDR3 totals 14 residues. Germline V gene data show CDR1 as SGDLS and CDR2 as YYNGEE. Trimming cost V 0 bases and J 11 bases, with 17 bases left between them. CDR3: CASSVDPGAEGAFF. The CDR3 nucleotides read TGTGCCAGCAGCGTAGACCCAGGGGCAGAGGGTGCTTTCTTT.

This clonotype was detected many times. This chain joins TRBV11-2 and TRBJ2-1, with 13 bases matching TRBD2. Germline CDR1 reads SGHAT; CDR2 reads FQNNGV. V dropped 0 bases and J dropped 12; count of bases not matched to a gene: 5. The CDR3 runs to 15 residues. The CDR3 reads CASSLDPTSGRRQFF. CDR3 DNA: TGTGCCAGCAGCTTAGACCCGACTAGCGGGAGGAGGCAGTTCTTC.

Ten or more counts support this clonotype. The CDR3 loop is CASSEAPPTRGQPQHF. The CDR3 nucleotides are TGTGCCAGCAGTGAAGCACCGCCCACCCGCGGTCAGCCCCAGCATTTT. The J gene is TRBJ1-5, the V gene TRBV6-1; D remains unclear. Germline V gives CDR1 MNHNS, CDR2 SASEGT. Trimming took 0 bases from V and 6 from J, leaving 15 bases between them. The CDR3 extends over 16 amino acids.

In this sample, this clonotype turned up many times. The V call is TRBV20-1, the J call TRBJ2-1; maybe TRBD2 (6 bases). The CDR3 is 16 residues long. Per germline, CDR1 DFQATT and CDR2 SNEGSKA (reference sequence). Trimming stripped 5 bases from V and 5 bases from J, with 22 bases between. This CDR3 is CSAGYVLSGDNNEQFF. Here the CDR3 DNA reads TGCAGTGCTGGATATGTGCTTAGCGGAGATAACAATGAGCAGTTCTTC.